This is a list of T cell receptor beta chains from one sample in a study of CD4 T cells in relation to SARS-CoV-2 and coronaviruses. Their antigens remain unidentified. The protocol was immunoSEQ multiplex PCR, while the TCRdb copy is restricted to in-frame clones and leaves out a portion. The sample yields roughly 18,000 clones, about three quarters seen once. Sequencing was carried out using CD4+ T cells from PBMCs, cultured in vitro. These receptors all stem from a human donor in good health. Each CDR3 is given with its conserved first and last residue. A D gene is named only where the DNA matches it firmly. Part of the rows lack a size; the others show once, few, many or a class for expanded clones.

J,V,D,size,CDR3,DNA
TRBJ2-3,TRBV19,-,-,CASSNLEPDTQYF,TGTGCCAGTAGTAATCTCGAGCCAGATACGCAGTATTTT
TRBJ2-3,TRBV6-2/TRBV6-3,-,once,CASSYRQGELDTQYF,TGTGCCAGCAGTTACCGCCAAGGAGAGTTAGATACGCAGTATTTT
TRBJ1-1,TRBV28,TRBD1,once,CASSSGTVNTEAFF,TGTGCCAGCAGCTCCGGGACAGTGAACACTGAAGCTTTCTTT
TRBJ2-7,TRBV2,TRBD1,-,CASSDTGVNYEQYF,TGTGCCAGCAGTGATACAGGGGTGAACTACGAGCAGTACTTC
TRBJ2-2,TRBV5-1,-,-,CASRGTPNTGELFF,TGCGCCAGCCGGGGGACGCCGAACACCGGGGAGCTGTTTTTT
TRBJ2-5,TRBV11-2,-,-,CASSGDSLRTQYF,TGTGCCAGCAGCGGGGACTCCTTAAGGACCCAGTACTTC
TRBJ2-1,TRBV5-1,TRBD2,-,CASSLAGAYNEQFF,TGCGCCAGCAGCTTAGCGGGGGCTTACAATGAGCAGTTCTTC
TRBJ2-3,TRBV20-1,-,-,CSANSRDTQYF,TGCAGTGCCAACTCAAGAGATACGCAGTATTTT
TRBJ2-2,TRBV6-4,-,few,CASSVNSDGTGELFF,TGTGCCAGCAGTGTTAATAGCGACGGCACCGGGGAGCTGTTTTTT
TRBJ2-2,TRBV12-5,-,once,CASGLVSGGTGELFF,TGTGCTAGTGGTTTGGTATCCGGGGGCACCGGGGAGCTGTTTTTT
TRBJ2-7,TRBV27,TRBD1,-,CASTRRDRSYEQYF,TGTGCCAGCACCCGCCGGGACAGGTCCTACGAGCAGTACTTC
TRBJ2-1,TRBV12-3/TRBV12-4,-,medium-sized,CASSTGRGWEQFF,TGTGCCAGCAGTACGGGAAGAGGTTGGGAGCAGTTCTTC
TRBJ2-3,TRBV2,-,-,CASQAARGPDTQYF,TGTGCCAGCCAAGCGGCAAGGGGACCAGATACGCAGTATTTT
TRBJ1-4,TRBV15,-,few,CATSGSRRANEKLFF,TGTGCCACCAGCGGGTCAAGAAGGGCTAATGAAAAACTGTTTTTT
TRBJ1-1,TRBV6-5,TRBD1,once,CASSMTGHDPEAFF,TGTGCCAGCAGTATGACAGGGCATGATCCTGAAGCTTTCTTT
TRBJ1-2,TRBV2,-,-,CASSEAGGGNYGYTF,TGTGCCAGCAGTGAAGCGGGGGGGGGAAACTATGGCTACACCTTC
TRBJ2-7,TRBV9,-,-,CASSADYEQYF,TGTGCCAGCAGCGCGGACTACGAGCAGTACTTC
TRBJ1-3,TRBV19,-,few,CASRKDSSGNTIYF,TGTGCCAGTAGAAAAGACAGCTCTGGAAACACCATATATTTT
TRBJ1-5,TRBV20-1,-,-,CSASRDSNQPQHF,TGCAGTGCTAGTAGGGATAGCAATCAGCCCCAGCATTTT
TRBJ2-7,TRBV11-2,-,-,CASSLILGSYEQYF,TGTGCCAGCAGCTTAATCCTGGGGAGCTACGAGCAGTACTTC
TRBJ2-1,TRBV30,TRBD2,-,CAWSRTSSYNEQFF,TGTGCCTGGAGTAGGACTAGTTCCTACAATGAGCAGTTCTTC
TRBJ2-5,TRBV6-1,TRBD2,-,CASSQDGAGGQTQYF,TGTGCCAGCAGCCAGGACGGAGCGGGAGGACAGACCCAGTACTTC
TRBJ2-7,TRBV7-3,TRBD2,-,CASSLIPASGPYEQYF,TGTGCCAGCAGCTTAATCCCGGCTAGCGGGCCATACGAGCAGTACTTC
TRBJ2-1,TRBV7-2,TRBD2,-,CASSLRLAGLSYNEQFF,TGTGCCAGCAGCTTGAGACTAGCGGGTTTAAGTTACAATGAGCAGTTCTTC
TRBJ2-5,TRBV6-1,-,-,CASSEGPDQQETQYF,TGTGCCAGCAGTGAAGGTCCGGACCAACAAGAGACCCAGTACTTC